The 2 T cell receptor beta chains below all came from one sample that was sequenced in a study of blood T cell repertoires in COVID-19. The assay was immunoSEQ multiplex PCR, and TCRdb's table has in-frame clones only and misses some. This sample yields roughly 42,000 clones, of which roughly 88% are seen a single time; roughly an eighth belongs to the top ten. Sample: peripheral blood. The receptors here all came from a human donor in a cohort sampled during active COVID-19.

The chain joins TRBV2 to TRBJ1-2; TRBD1 aligns across 9 bases. The CDR3 loop spans 14 amino acids. CDR1 is SNHLY and CDR2 is FYNNEI in the germline V gene. J gave up 4 bases and V 1 base, and 1 base lay outside the gene matches. In DNA, the CDR3 is TGTGCCAGCAGTGAAGGGACAGGGGCCTATGGCTACACCTTC. It is translated as CASSEGTGAYGYTF.

The chain is built from TRBV28 and TRBJ1-4; possibly TRBD1 for D (6 bases). V lost 6 bases and J lost 4, with 12 bases in between. Per germline, CDR1 MDHEN and CDR2 SYDVKM. This CDR3 contains 14 residues. CDR3 bases: TGTGCCAGCAGCCGAACAGGGTTTAATGAAAAACTGTTTTTT. Protein sequence: CASSRTGFNEKLFF.